This T cell receptor beta chain comes out of a study of CD8+CD57+ T cells in acquired aplastic anemia. CDR3 and TCR beta VDJ profiling relied on a genomic DNA template. Via MiXCR, TCRdb re-called the reads, giving one row per CDR3 protein. The sample holds about 190,000 distinct CDR3 sequences, approximately 50% seen once. Germline V gives CDR1 DFQATT, CDR2 SNEGSKA (reference sequence). The CDR3 has 13 amino acids. V lost 6 bases, J lost 2 bases, and 13 bases lay in between. This clonotype has just a few counts. V is TRBV20-1 and J is TRBJ2-5; possibly TRBD2 for D (6 bases). The sequencing input was sorted CD4+, CD8+, or CD8+CD57+ T cells (not recorded which) from PBMCs. The origin of this receptor is a human donor in good health, serving as a control. The CDR3 DNA reads TGCAGTGCGGTGTTGGGGGGTCAAGAGACCCAGTACTTC. Its translation is CSAVLGGQETQYF.